This record concerns one T cell receptor beta chain sequence. Its antigen is still unknown. This record comes from a study of PD-1 blockade in mismatch repair-deficient tumors. In the study overall: Patients had 12 mismatch repair-deficient cancer types and were previously treated and progressing. Whole-study results and caveats: Rapid post-treatment expansion, then contraction, generally preceding radiologic response, marked tumor-resident clones.

Produced via immunoSEQ multiplex PCR; TCRdb's table is partial and in-frame only. The table lists approximately 100,000 clones, 65% to 85% of them singletons, with approximately 6.7% in the top ten. PCR or immunohistochemistry showed mismatch repair deficiency in every enrolled patient. TCRs were sequenced from a few patients responding to pembrolizumab. Germline trimming cut 6 bases from V and 3 bases from J; bases unmatched to any gene: 17. This CDR3 spans 18 amino acids. Germline CDR1 reads LNHDA; CDR2 reads SQIVND (reference sequence). This chain uses TRBV19 with TRBJ1-3; 7 nucleotides match TRBD1. The source was peripheral blood, collected about 36 weeks after starting pembrolizumab. This TCR was sampled from an adult with mismatch repair-deficient cancer. The CDR3 DNA sequence: TGTGCCAGTAGGGACCCACGGCACGAGGGGGCTAATGGAAACACCATATATTTT. It codes for CASRDPRHEGANGNTIYF.